What follows is one T cell receptor (beta chain) and its context. The PCR was carried out with 60 Vbeta primers and 13 Jbeta primers. Clones were read by immunoSEQ multiplex PCR, and TCRdb kept only the in-frame ones, dropping some. This table holds about 160,000 clones, 84% found once. Germline V gene data show CDR1 as KGHSH and CDR2 as LQKENI. The CDR3 is 15 residues long. J lost 2 bases, V lost 1 base, and 1 base had no gene match. Samples came from healthy bone marrow donors. The sample belongs to a study of cytomegalovirus exposure and HLA in healthy donors. V and J are TRBV18 and TRBJ1-4, with 7 bases matching TRBD1. The TCR comes from a man aged 50 to 60 in good health and CMV-seropositive. Sequenced material: PBMCs. The CDR3 is CASSPQQGTNEKLFF. The DNA for the CDR3 is TGTGCCAGCTCACCACAACAGGGGACTAATGAAAAACTGTTTTTT.